This TCR beta chain is drawn from a study of shared clonotypes between healthy human individuals. Study-wide results and caveats: Memory subsets had estimated richness that was generally smaller than that of naive subsets. An anticipated effect of sequencing depth on clonotype sharing among donors was recognized.

The CDR3 has 15 residues. The J segment lost 0 bases and the V segment lost 3 bases, leaving 3 bases of the junction unmatched. Per germline, CDR1 WNHNN and CDR2 SYGVQD (reference sequence). Sequenced by immunoSEQ multiplex PCR; TCRdb stores in-frame clones only, minus some. The sample lists about a million clones; over 60% were seen once. Points on this clone: Its cognate antigen is unknown. This CDR3 is also generated by other DNA sequences in the sample.

The receptor was isolated from a man in his late teens or twenties in good health. The sequenced material came from memory CD4+ T cells sorted from blood. Subset in this sample: CD45RA-negative fraction. The V gene is TRBV10-1, the J gene TRBJ2-3; 7 nucleotides agree with TRBD1. Here the CDR3 DNA reads TGCGCCAGCAGTGATGGGACAGCTAGCACAGATACGCAGTATTTT. Residues: CASSDGTASTDTQYF.